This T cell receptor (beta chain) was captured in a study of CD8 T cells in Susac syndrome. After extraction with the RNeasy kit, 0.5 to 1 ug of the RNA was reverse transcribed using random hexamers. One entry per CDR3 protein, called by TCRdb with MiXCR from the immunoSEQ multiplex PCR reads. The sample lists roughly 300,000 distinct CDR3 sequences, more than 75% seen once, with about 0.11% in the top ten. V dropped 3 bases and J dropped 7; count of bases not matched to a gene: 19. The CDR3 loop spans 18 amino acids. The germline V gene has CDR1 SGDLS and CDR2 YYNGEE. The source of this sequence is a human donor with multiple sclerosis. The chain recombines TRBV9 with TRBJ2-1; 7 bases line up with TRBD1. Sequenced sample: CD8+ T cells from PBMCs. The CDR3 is CASSARSLPGGFRNEQFF. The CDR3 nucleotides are TGTGCCAGCAGCGCCCGTAGCCTGCCAGGGGGTTTTAGAAATGAGCAGTTCTTC.